This TCR beta chain was captured in a study of T-cell reconstitution after alpha-beta-depleted transplantation in children. Study conclusions and caveats: There were reportedly several hundred expanded graft clones from which alpha-beta T cells came about two months after transplant. There were some patients whose high TCRbeta diversity at day 60 came from surviving recipient T cells and thymic progenitors.

Germline assignment: CDR1 KGHDR and CDR2 SFDVKD. CDR3 length equals 14 residues. J gave up 9 bases and V 0 bases, and 5 bases lay outside the gene matches. This clonotype was recorded a few times. As yet, its antigen is unknown. Using unique molecular identifiers, the investigators prepared the TCRbeta library. TCRdb reanalysed the PCR reads using MiXCR and keeps one entry per CDR3 protein. This table holds hundreds of thousands of distinct CDR3 sequences, around 15% found once. The chain joins TRBV24-1 to TRBJ2-7; TRBD1 matches at 9 bases. The TCR originated in a boy less than two years old who had a stem cell transplant for Wiskott-Aldrich syndrome, so the T cells may come from the graft donor. Material: PBMCs, mostly from graft donor cells, obtained 360 days after TCRalphabeta/CD19-depleted stem cell transplant. The CDR3, as DNA: TGTGCCACCAGTGATTTGGGGAAGGACAGGGGGCAGTACTTC. It translates to CATSDLGKDRGQYF.